This T cell receptor (beta chain) was sequenced during a study of vaccination and CD4 T cells after COVID-19. Study information: Of the convalescent patients, who were SARS-CoV-2 positive by nasal swab PCR, some ten had mild and one severe disease.

Sequence data for DNA of cultured CD4+ T cells were generated by the Oncomine TCR Beta short-read assay. TCRdb processed the PCR reads anew with MiXCR; each CDR3 protein has one entry. The profile shows more than 5,500 distinct CDR3 sequences, 60% to 65% of them singletons. As for this clonotype: Its target is not known.

V dropped 1 base and J dropped 5 bases, with 17 bases sitting between them. CDR3 length equals 16 residues. CDR1 SGHTA and CDR2 FQGNSA come from the germline V gene. Treatment in this sample: roughly 11-day PBMC culture with coronavirus spike peptide pools or control peptides (ViraFEST assay). This sequence joins TRBV7-2 and TRBJ2-5; the D gene is possibly TRBD2 (5 bases). What was sequenced was CD4+ T cells from blood, cultured in vitro. This TCR was sampled from a human donor who had recovered from COVID-19. This CDR3 reads CASSLGTWFTGETQYF. CDR3 nucleotides: TGTGCCAGCAGCTTAGGAACGTGGTTTACGGGGGAGACCCAGTACTTC.